Listed below are T cell receptor beta chains from one sample, sequenced in a study of cytomegalovirus exposure and HLA in healthy donors. Method: immunoSEQ multiplex PCR; TCRdb's copy keeps in-frame clones and lacks some. The sample includes about 96,000 clones. Sequencing input: PBMCs. All receptors derive from a woman aged 25 to 39 in good health and CMV-seronegative. CDR3s leave out the opening cysteine and the closing phenylalanine or tryptophan. D genes are given only for firm matches.

d_gene,j_gene,v_gene,CDR3aa
NA,TRBJ1-2,TRBV29-1,SALDGETYGYT
NA,TRBJ2-2,TRBV28,ASSPWGGPNTGELF
TRBD2,TRBJ2-2,TRBV19,ASSGSGRAWELF
TRBD1,TRBJ1-2,TRBV7-9,ASSFTGGSNGYT
NA,TRBJ1-2,TRBV6-1,AGGSNYGYT
NA,TRBJ1-4,TRBV19,ASSPHSTRDSNEKLF
TRBD1,TRBJ1-5,TRBV18,ASSPPGQGGMNQPQH
NA,TRBJ2-6,TRBV2,ASSDEAMADSGANVLT
NA,TRBJ2-7,TRBV7-9,ASSPQSAYEQY
NA,TRBJ2-6,TRBV27,ASSLSGVWRGANVLT
NA,TRBJ2-5,TRBV5-6,ASSPGQYQETQY
TRBD1,TRBJ2-2,TRBV7-8,ASSLARDRVYTGELF
NA,TRBJ1-5,TRBV27,ASSLSPGGSNQPQH
NA,TRBJ1-4,TRBV27,ASSIMGHEKLF